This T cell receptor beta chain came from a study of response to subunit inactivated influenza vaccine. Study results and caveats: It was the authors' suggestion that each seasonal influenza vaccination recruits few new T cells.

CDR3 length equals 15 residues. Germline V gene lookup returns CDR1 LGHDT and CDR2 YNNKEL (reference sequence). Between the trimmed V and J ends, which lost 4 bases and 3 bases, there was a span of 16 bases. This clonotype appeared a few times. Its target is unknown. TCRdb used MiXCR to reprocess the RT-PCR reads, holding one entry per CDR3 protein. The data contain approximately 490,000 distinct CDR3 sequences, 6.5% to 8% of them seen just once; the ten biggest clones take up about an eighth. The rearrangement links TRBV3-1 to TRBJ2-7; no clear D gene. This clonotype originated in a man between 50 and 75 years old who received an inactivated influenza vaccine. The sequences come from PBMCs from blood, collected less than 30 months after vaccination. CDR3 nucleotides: TGTGCCAGCAGCCCCGGGCCTTTACCTTACTACGAGCAGTACTTC. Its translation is CASSPGPLPYYEQYF.